Described below is a single T cell receptor (beta chain) sequence and its context. The antigen remains unidentified. This specimen belongs to a study of T-cell reconstitution after alpha-beta-depleted transplantation in children. This CDR3 region has 15 residues. Germline lookup yields CDR1 DFQATT and CDR2 SNEGSKA (reference sequence). Deletions cut 5 bases from V and 0 bases from J, with 14 bases between. Study findings and constraints: Day-60 TCRbeta diversity that was high in some patients was derived from surviving recipient T cells and thymic progenitors. Where alpha-beta T cells came from about two months after transplant was reportedly several hundred expanded graft clones. A year had passed since transplant, and T-cell counts and diversity by then came mostly from newly produced T cells.

Preparing the TCRbeta library involved the use of unique molecular identifiers. Using its own MiXCR run on the PCR reads, TCRdb lists one record per CDR3 protein. The sample lists a few hundred thousand distinct CDR3 sequences, over 40% occurring once. The chain has TRBV20-1 and TRBJ1-5, with a weak D call TRBD1 (5 bases). Sequencing was performed on PBMCs, taken before TCRalphabeta/CD19-depleted stem cell transplant. The receptor was isolated from a girl aged 2 to 9 with aplastic anemia, due to receive a stem cell transplant. CDR3 sequence (DNA): TGCAGTGCTGAGGGGACTTCCCTTAGCAATCAGCCCCAGCATTTT. This translates into CSAEGTSLSNQPQHF.